The 18 T cell receptor beta chains reported below all come from one sample, sequenced in a study of regulatory T cells in long-lasting Graves disease. Time point reported: newly diagnosed GD, antithyroid drugs for less than 3 months. PBMC-derived RNA was used for the TCR library. Arm-PCR of CDR3 regions and iRepertoire HTBI primers were used to build TCR beta libraries. TCRdb reanalysed the multiplex PCR reads using MiXCR and keeps one entry per CDR3 protein. The sample contains approximately 540,000 distinct CDR3 sequences, more than 10% of which appear only once. The data also belong to a second study, concerning T cells in Graves' hyperthyroidism and ophthalmopathy.

The sample in question was peripheral blood mononuclear cells (PBMCs), obtained at new diagnosis, from a patient treated with antithyroid drugs. Receptors originate from a woman in her twenties or thirties with Graves disease.

This clonotype was observed at least ten times. V and J are TRBV6-1 and TRBJ1-1; TRBD1 matches at 7 bases. Per the germline V gene, CDR1 is MNHNS and CDR2 is SASEGT. The ends lost 6 bases at V and 2 bases at J; junction bases unmatched: 15. The length of the CDR3 is 17 residues. CDR3 sequence (DNA): TGTGCCAGCAGCTGGGGCCGGCGACAGGGTGGAAACACTGAAGCTTTCTTT. This encodes CASSWGRRQGGNTEAFF.

This clonotype occurred many times. The V call is TRBV30, the J call TRBJ2-7; D is unclear. Trimming shortened V by 0 bases and J by 3 bases, and 9 bases separated the two germline ends. Germline CDR1 reads GTSNPN; CDR2 reads SVGIG (reference sequence). There are 13 residues in the CDR3. CDR3 in amino acids: CAWSVIPGYEQYF. CDR3 nucleotides: TGTGCCTGGAGTGTAATCCCAGGCTACGAGCAGTACTTC.

The table lists this clonotype with a few counts. This chain joins TRBV7-9 and TRBJ1-2; D gene ambiguous. The CDR3 has 14 residues. V lost 0 bases to trimming and J lost 5 bases, with 10 bases between them. Germline lookup yields CDR1 SEHNR and CDR2 FQNEAQ (reference sequence). The CDR3 bases are TGTGCCAGCAGCTTAGCTCGGACGCCATATGGCTACACCTTC. Its translation is CASSLARTPYGYTF. Based on the CDR3 plus reference TRBV7-9 and TRBJ1-2, the full variable domain is DTGVSQNPRHKITKRGQNVTFRCDPISEHNRLYWYRQTLGQGPEFLTYFQNEAQLEKSRLLSDRFSAERPKGSFSTLEIQRTEQGDSAMYLCASSLARTPYGYTFGSGTRLTVV.

This clonotype was observed at least ten times. V gene TRBV10-3 combines with J gene TRBJ2-7, with 9 bases lining up with TRBD2. The CDR3 contains 16 residues. Trimming at V came to 3 bases and at J to 3 bases, leaving 9 bases not matched to a gene. Per germline, CDR1 ENHRY and CDR2 SYGVKD. Written as DNA, the CDR3 is TGTGCCATCAGTGATCACGATAGCGGGAGAGTCTACGAGCAGTACTTC. It specifies CAISDHDSGRVYEQYF.

Turning to this clonotype: This clone may be a read error of a much larger clone one base away. The chain joins TRBV12-3 or TRBV12-4 to TRBJ2-7, with 7 bases identical to TRBD2. The CDR3 extends over 15 amino acids. The CDR3 region is CASSTETSFLDEHYF. CDR3 nucleotides: TGTGCCAGCAGTACCGAGACTAGCTTTCTTGACGAGCATTACTTC.

The sample holds many counts of this clonotype. Mismatch with germline at one junction end may stem from a read error. The chain recombines TRBV18 with TRBJ1-1; D is uncertain. Germline V gene data show CDR1 as KGHSH and CDR2 as LQKENI. This CDR3 comprises 13 residues. In nucleotides, the CDR3 is TGCGCCAGCAGCCCCACCACGAACACTGAAGCTTTCTTT. Protein: CASSPTTNTEAFF.

In this sample, this clonotype turned up many times. The chain employs TRBV29-1 and TRBJ2-3; the match to TRBD2 covers 8 bases. This CDR3 is 14 amino acids long. The germline gives CDR1 SQVTM, CDR2 ANQGSEA. The junction had 3 bases not matched to a gene; V was cut back by 3 bases and J by 1 base. CDR3 loop: CSVELRGGTDTQYF. The CDR3, as DNA: TGCAGCGTTGAGTTGCGGGGGGGCACAGATACGCAGTATTTT.

The chain combines TRBV12-5 with TRBJ2-7; 7 nucleotides line up with TRBD2. Germline V gives CDR1 LGHNT, CDR2 FRNRAP. This CDR3 has 15 residues. V gave up 6 bases and J gave up 2 bases; unmatched junction bases: 10. The chain's CDR3 is CASGRSGGGPYEQYV. CDR3 sequence (DNA): TGTGCTAGTGGCCGATCTGGGGGAGGGCCCTACGAGCAGTACGTC.

A few counts support this clonotype. The V call is TRBV18, the J call TRBJ2-7; TRBD1 agrees at 12 bases. Germline CDR1 reads KGHSH; CDR2 reads LQKENI. The ends lost 3 bases at V and 4 bases at J; junction bases unmatched: 7. The length of the CDR3 is 16 residues. The CDR3 loop reads CASSPTGTGGFYEQYF. Written as DNA, the CDR3 is TGTGCCAGCTCACCTACCGGGACAGGGGGCTTTTACGAGCAGTACTTC.

There are many counts of this clonotype. The V and J genes are TRBV11-2 and TRBJ2-1; 8 nucleotides align to TRBD2. The germline gives CDR1 SGHAT, CDR2 FQNNGV. With 2 bases clipped from V and 2 bases from J, the junction kept 5 bases outside the gene matches. The CDR3 is 16 residues long. CDR3 residues: CASSLFGRGPYNEQFF. CDR3 bases: TGTGCCAGCAGCTTATTCGGGAGGGGACCCTACAATGAGCAGTTCTTC.

This clonotype was recorded many times. This chain joins TRBV27 and TRBJ2-7; the D call may be TRBD1 or TRBD2 (7 bases each). V was pared by 6 bases and J by 7 bases, with 16 bases between. The CDR3 runs to 13 residues. Germline V lookup: CDR1 MNHEY, CDR2 SMNVEV (reference sequence). This chain's CDR3 is CASRAGGAGEQYF. DNA of the CDR3: TGTGCCAGCAGGGCAGGGGGGGCTGGGGAGCAGTACTTC.

This clonotype was picked up many times. The rearrangement links TRBV12-3 or TRBV12-4 to TRBJ1-1, with D perhaps TRBD1 (5 bases). CDR3 length: 16 residues. V dropped 6 bases and J dropped 1 base, with 18 bases sitting between them. Here the CDR3 reads CASSSGLEFGNTEAFF. The DNA for the CDR3 is TGTGCCAGCAGCTCGGGACTCGAATTCGGGAACACTGAAGCTTTCTTT.

This clonotype was observed at least ten times. CDR3 protein: CASSLLREVGYEQYF. CDR3 DNA: TGTGCCAGCAGTTTACTCCGGGAGGTAGGGTACGAGCAGTACTTC. V and J are TRBV28 and TRBJ2-7, with 7 bases that match TRBD2. This CDR3 comprises 15 residues. With 2 bases clipped from V and 4 bases from J, the junction kept 8 bases outside the gene matches. CDR1 and CDR2 (germline): MDHEN, SYDVKM.

The genes are TRBV10-1 and TRBJ2-3, with unresolved D. Trimming left V 0 bases short and J 3 bases short, with 19 bases between. Per the germline V gene, CDR1 is WNHNN and CDR2 is SYGVQD (reference sequence). The CDR3 extends over 18 amino acids. The CDR3 reads CASSESLVGRPGTDTQYF. As DNA, the CDR3 is TGCGCCAGCAGTGAGTCGTTAGTGGGCAGACCCGGGACAGATACGCAGTATTTT.

This clonotype was recorded many times. CDR3 nucleotide sequence: TGTGCCAGCAGTGAATGGGCGGGGGAGACCCAGTACTTC. This gives the protein CASSEWAGETQYF. The rearrangement uses TRBV2 and TRBJ2-5, with TRBD2 as a possible D gene (6 bases). Trimming took 2 bases from V and 5 from J, leaving 9 bases between them. The CDR3 totals 13 residues. The germline V gene encodes CDR1 SNHLY and CDR2 FYNNEI.

This clonotype was observed many times. V gene TRBV5-6 combines with J gene TRBJ1-2; D gene unclear. This CDR3 contains 12 residues. V lost 0 bases to trimming and J lost 5 bases, with 5 bases between them. Looked up from germline, CDR1 is SGHDT and CDR2 is YYEEEE. The CDR3: CASSLEIYGYTF. In DNA form, the CDR3 reads TGTGCCAGCAGCTTGGAGATATATGGCTACACCTTC.

This clonotype has just a few counts. V is TRBV5-6 and J is TRBJ2-7, with D perhaps matching TRBD2 (5 bases). The germline V and J ends were trimmed by 2 bases and 2 bases, with 14 bases remaining between them. CDR3 length equals 15 residues. CDR1 is SGHDT and CDR2 is YYEEEE in the germline V gene. This CDR3 reads CASSLVPGMTYEQYF. The CDR3 DNA reads as TGTGCCAGCAGCTTAGTGCCCGGGATGACCTACGAGCAGTACTTC.

V and J are TRBV7-2 and TRBJ1-3; D call uncertain. The CDR3 is 12 residues long. CDR1 is SGHTA, CDR2 FQGNSA, per germline. The V gene lost 3 bases and the J gene lost 4 bases, with 4 bases spanning the gap. CDR3 nucleotide sequence: TGTGCCAGCAGCTTCCAGGGAAACACCATATATTTT. Its protein is CASSFQGNTIYF.